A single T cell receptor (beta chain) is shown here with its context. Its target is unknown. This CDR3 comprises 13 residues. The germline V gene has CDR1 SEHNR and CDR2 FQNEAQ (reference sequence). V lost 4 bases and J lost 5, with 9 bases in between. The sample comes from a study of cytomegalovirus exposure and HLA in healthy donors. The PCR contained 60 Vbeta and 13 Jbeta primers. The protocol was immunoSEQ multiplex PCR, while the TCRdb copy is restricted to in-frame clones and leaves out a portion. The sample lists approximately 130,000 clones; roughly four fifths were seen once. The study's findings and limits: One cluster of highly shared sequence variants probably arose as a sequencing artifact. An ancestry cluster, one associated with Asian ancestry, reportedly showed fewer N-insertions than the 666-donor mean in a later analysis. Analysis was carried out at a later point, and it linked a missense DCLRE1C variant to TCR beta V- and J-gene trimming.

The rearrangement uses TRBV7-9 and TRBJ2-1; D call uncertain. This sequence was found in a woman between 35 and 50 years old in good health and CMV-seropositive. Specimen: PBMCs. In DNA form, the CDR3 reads TGTGCCAGCAGCTGGTCGGAGAACAATGAGCAGTTCTTC. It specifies CASSWSENNEQFF.